A single sample gave rise to the 29 T cell receptor beta chains below, sequenced in a study of T-cell memory formation after mild COVID-19. In TCRdb, the 5' RACE reads were re-called with MiXCR into one record per CDR3 protein. The table has around 300,000 distinct CDR3 sequences, roughly 15% seen once. Sequenced: PBMCs or a T cell subset sorted from them (not recorded which). The receptor source for this set is a man aged 18 to 29 who had mild COVID-19 (a few samples of this study predate the infection). Cell type and time point are not known.

This clonotype was seen at least ten times. This chain uses TRBV5-1 with TRBJ2-5; no definite D call. CDR3 size: 14 residues. Deletions cut 2 bases from V and 0 bases from J, with 8 bases between. Germline V gene data show CDR1 as SGHRS and CDR2 as YFSETQ. CDR3 protein: CASSFGGYQETQYF. In DNA form, the CDR3 reads TGCGCCAGCAGCTTCGGCGGCTACCAAGAGACCCAGTACTTC.

Many counts were recorded for this clonotype. The genes are TRBV6-6 and TRBJ1-1; 12 bases map to TRBD1. J was trimmed by 9 bases and V by 5 bases; bases with no gene match: 7. CDR3 length: 14 amino acids. Germline V gives CDR1 MNHNY, CDR2 SVGAGI (reference sequence). The CDR3, as DNA: TGTGCCAGCAGTGCGTCCGGGACAGGGGGCAAAGCTTTCTTT. Translating gives CASSASGTGGKAFF.

This clonotype was found a few times. CDR3 bases: TGTGCCAGTAGTGGCTCGGGGAGTGGCATTCAGTACTTC. Translating gives CASSGSGSGIQYF. This chain joins TRBV19 and TRBJ2-4; D perhaps matches TRBD2 (5 bases). The V end lost 5 bases, the J end lost 9 bases, and 14 bases lay between the germline ends. Germline V lookup: CDR1 LNHDA, CDR2 SQIVND (reference sequence). The length of the CDR3 is 13 residues.

The V and J genes are TRBV14 and TRBJ1-2; a possible D gene is TRBD1 (6 bases). Germline V CDR1 and CDR2: SGHDN, FVKESK. The CDR3 sequence is 17 residues long. Trimming pared 3 bases from V and 7 bases from J, leaving 24 bases between. CDR3 in amino acids: CASSQAEGHPARSGYTF. The CDR3 coding sequence is TGTGCCAGCAGCCAGGCTGAGGGACACCCGGCCAGAAGTGGCTACACCTTC. Filled out from reference TRBV14 and TRBJ1-2, the complete variable domain reads EAGVTQFPSHSVIEKGQTVTLRCDPISGHDNLYWYRRVMGKEIKFLLHFVKESKQDESGMPNNRFLAERTGGTYSTLKVQPAELEDSGVYFCASSQAEGHPARSGYTFGSGTRLTVV.

There are a few counts of this clonotype. The rearrangement joins TRBV4-1 to TRBJ1-5; D may be TRBD1 (6 bases). The germline V gene has CDR1 MGHRA and CDR2 YSYEKL. Trimming removed 8 bases from V and 1 base from J, with 18 bases in between. The CDR3 runs 16 residues. This chain's CDR3 is CASGRVTGNSNQPQHF. CDR3 nucleotides: TGCGCCAGCGGGAGGGTCACAGGGAACAGCAATCAGCCCCAGCATTTT.

The J gene is TRBJ1-5, the V gene TRBV5-1, with 10 nucleotides matching TRBD1. V shed 0 bases, J shed 4 bases, and the junction held 4 bases outside the gene matches. CDR3 length: 16 residues. CDR1 SGHRS and CDR2 YFSETQ come from the germline V gene. CDR3 amino acids: CASSLGDRGRNQPQHF. CDR3 bases: TGCGCCAGCAGCTTGGGGGACAGGGGCCGTAATCAGCCCCAGCATTTT.

This clonotype was counted ten times or more. CDR3 in DNA: TGTGCCAGCAGTGCCGGGGGAGGAGGTTCACCCCTCCACTTT. Translating it yields CASSAGGGGSPLHF. The chain links TRBV6-1 to TRBJ1-6; D is possibly TRBD1 (5 bases). Germline assignment: CDR1 MNHNS and CDR2 SASEGT. This CDR3 spans 14 amino acids. V was trimmed by 4 bases and J by 9 bases, leaving 13 bases between them.

This clonotype was observed a handful of times. J is TRBJ2-3 and V is TRBV15, with 8 bases aligning to TRBD2. The CDR3 length is 18 residues. The ends lost 2 bases at V and 1 base at J; junction bases unmatched: 11. CDR1 is LNHNV, CDR2 YYDKDF, per germline (reference sequence). The CDR3 bases are TGTGCCACCAGCAGACCCCAGGGAACTAGCGGCCGCACAGATACGCAGTATTTT. Its translation: CATSRPQGTSGRTDTQYF.

This chain connects TRBV11-2 to TRBJ1-2; D unresolved. This CDR3 has 14 residues. The germline V gene has CDR1 SGHAT and CDR2 FQNNGV. Trimming left V 0 bases short and J 4 bases short, with 9 bases between. CDR3 sequence: CASSLDPVSYGYTF. CDR3 nucleotides: TGTGCCAGCAGCTTAGATCCAGTCAGCTATGGCTACACCTTC.

This chain links TRBV30 with TRBJ2-7; 11 nucleotides match TRBD1. The ends lost 5 bases at V and 3 bases at J; junction bases unmatched: 3. The CDR3 extends over 13 amino acids. CDR1 is GTSNPN and CDR2 is SVGIG in the germline V gene (reference sequence). CDR3 in amino acids: CAWRDRGYYEQYF. The CDR3 nucleotides read TGTGCCTGGCGGGACAGGGGGTACTACGAGCAGTACTTC.

A few counts support this clonotype. The chain uses TRBV2 and TRBJ2-1; 11 nucleotides align to TRBD1. The CDR3 extends over 15 amino acids. From germline, CDR1 is SNHLY and CDR2 FYNNEI. V gave up 7 bases and J gave up 6 bases; unmatched junction bases: 8. As DNA, the CDR3 is TGTGCCAGCAAACCGGGACAGGGGGTGTTCAATGAGCAGTTCTTC. Its translation is CASKPGQGVFNEQFF.

The CDR3 loop reads CASSQQGGRGGNEQFF. The CDR3 DNA reads TGCGCCAGCAGCCAACAAGGGGGCAGGGGAGGCAATGAGCAGTTCTTC. The chain is built from TRBV4-1 and TRBJ2-1, with D maybe TRBD1 (7 bases). The CDR3 is made up of 16 amino acids. CDR1 and CDR2 (germline): MGHRA, YSYEKL. V was shortened by 2 bases and J by 6 bases, with 17 bases between the two germline ends.

This clonotype appeared a few times. The gene calls are TRBV5-1 and TRBJ2-1, with 10 bases lining up with TRBD2. The CDR3 extends over 15 amino acids. Germline V gene lookup returns CDR1 SGHRS and CDR2 YFSETQ. The junction had 6 bases not matched to a gene; V was cut back by 2 bases and J by 7 bases. The CDR3 nucleotides read TGCGCCAGCAGCTTATCTAGCGGGGGCTGGAATGAGCAGTTCTTC. Residues: CASSLSSGGWNEQFF.

The chain combines TRBV29-1 with TRBJ2-7; weak D call: TRBD2 (6 bases). Germline V lookup: CDR1 SQVTM, CDR2 ANQGSEA. The CDR3 is made up of 15 amino acids. The V gene lost 0 bases and the J gene lost 4 bases, with 16 bases spanning the gap. The CDR3 coding sequence is TGCAGCGTTGAAGATCATCAAGGAGGGTCATACGAGCAGTACTTC. Translated, it gives CSVEDHQGGSYEQYF.

The chain has TRBV7-2 and TRBJ1-2, with a possible D match to TRBD1 (5 bases). Germline V gene data show CDR1 as SGHTA and CDR2 as FQGNSA. V lost 1 base and J 7 bases, leaving 13 bases between the germline ends. The CDR3 consists of 14 residues. CDR3 in amino acids: CASSLGQLGSGYTF. The CDR3, as DNA: TGTGCCAGCAGCTTAGGACAGCTGGGGTCTGGCTACACCTTC.

The chain links TRBV7-3 to TRBJ1-5; D perhaps matches TRBD1 (5 bases). Germline CDR1 is SGHTA and CDR2 is FQGTGA. The CDR3 contains 16 residues. V lost 5 bases to trimming and J lost 2 bases, with 16 bases between them. Here the CDR3 DNA reads TGTGCCAGCAGCCCCCCGTCGCCGGGGGGCAATCAGCCCCAGCATTTT. Translation: CASSPPSPGGNQPQHF.

This clonotype was counted only a few times. The chain uses TRBV6-2 or TRBV6-3 and TRBJ2-7; D is unresolved. The CDR3 has 17 amino acids. V gave up 0 bases and J gave up 1 base, with 16 bases separating them. CDR1 is MNHEY, CDR2 SVGEGT, per germline. CDR3 loop: CASSYSDLGRRSYEQYV. The CDR3 region has the DNA TGTGCCAGCAGTTACTCGGACCTAGGACGGCGGTCCTACGAGCAGTACGTC.

This clonotype was detected ten times or more. The rearrangement uses TRBV24-1 and TRBJ2-5; D is unclear. V lost 3 bases and J 5 bases, leaving 9 bases between the germline ends. Looked up from germline, CDR1 is KGHDR and CDR2 is SFDVKD. The CDR3 extends over 13 amino acids. DNA for the CDR3: TGTGCCACCAGTGATGGTCCTACGGAGACCCAGTACTTC. This sequence encodes CATSDGPTETQYF.

This clonotype has just a few counts. The J gene is TRBJ1-6, the V gene TRBV2, with TRBD1 identical over 7 bases. Looked up from germline, CDR1 is SNHLY and CDR2 is FYNNEI. V lost 6 bases, J lost 10 bases, and 9 bases stayed unmatched. The CDR3 is 14 residues long. The chain's CDR3 is CASSKDRRGSPLHF. The CDR3 DNA is TGTGCCAGCAGCAAGGACAGGCGAGGATCACCCCTCCACTTT.

This clonotype was counted only a few times. V usage is TRBV9 and J usage is TRBJ2-5; 12 nucleotides align to TRBD1. V dropped 4 bases and J dropped 5; count of bases not matched to a gene: 6. The CDR3 runs to 15 residues. Germline CDR1 reads SGDLS; CDR2 reads YYNGEE. DNA for the CDR3: TGTGCCAGCAGCAAGGGACAGGGGGCGATGGAGACCCAGTACTTC. Its protein is CASSKGQGAMETQYF. The whole variable domain, remainder taken from reference TRBV9 and TRBJ2-5, is DSGVTQTPKHLITATGQRVTLRCSPRSGDLSVYWYQQSLDQGLQFLIQYYNGEERAKGNILERFSAQQFPDLHSELNLSSLELGDSALYFCASSKGQGAMETQYFGPGTRLLVL.

The rearrangement links TRBV10-3 to TRBJ2-3; TRBD1 aligns across 7 bases. CDR3 length: 13 amino acids. Unmatched junction bases numbered 4, after V lost 8 bases and J lost 2 bases. Germline lookup yields CDR1 ENHRY and CDR2 SYGVKD. This CDR3 reads CAIGTAPTDTQYF. The CDR3, as DNA: TGTGCCATCGGGACAGCCCCCACAGATACGCAGTATTTT.

This clonotype was seen only a few times. The chain carries TRBV5-1 and TRBJ2-1, with 11 bases lining up with TRBD1. The CDR3 spans 14 residues. Germline-derived CDR1 and CDR2 are SGHRS and YFSETQ. V was clipped by 3 bases and J by 8 bases; unmatched bases: 4. DNA of the CDR3: TGCGCCAGCAGCTATGGACAGGGGGCCGATGAGCAGTTCTTC. It encodes CASSYGQGADEQFF.

This chain links TRBV4-3 with TRBJ1-3; 7 positions agree with TRBD1. The trim removed 4 bases at V and 14 bases at J, leaving 14 bases unmatched. The CDR3 loop spans 14 amino acids. Germline CDR1 LGHNA, CDR2 YSLEER. The CDR3 protein is CASSPLGQGGTVYF. The CDR3 DNA is TGCGCCAGCAGCCCCCTGGGGCAGGGGGGGACCGTATATTTT.

The chain is built from TRBV20-1 and TRBJ2-3; 9 positions agree with TRBD2. With V trimmed by 6 bases and J by 4 bases, 11 bases remained unmatched. CDR3 length: 15 amino acids. Per germline, CDR1 DFQATT and CDR2 SNEGSKA (reference sequence). In nucleotides, the CDR3 is TGCAGTGCCCCTCCAGCGGGGGGCAGCGCAGATACGCAGTATTTT. Translating it yields CSAPPAGGSADTQYF.

This clonotype was observed a handful of times. V and J are TRBV19 and TRBJ1-3, with unresolved D. The germline gives CDR1 LNHDA, CDR2 SQIVND (reference sequence). Trimming shortened V by 5 bases and J by 1 base, and 9 bases separated the two germline ends. There are 14 residues in the CDR3. CDR3: CASSEVASGNTIYF. As DNA, the CDR3 is TGTGCCAGTAGTGAGGTGGCATCTGGAAACACCATATATTTT.

V usage is TRBV6-1 and J usage is TRBJ2-3; D gene uncertain. This CDR3 has 13 amino acids. Trimming took off 6 bases at V and 4 bases at J, with 11 bases between the two ends. CDR1 and CDR2 (germline): MNHNS, SASEGT. CDR3 protein: CASRKGGADTQYF. The DNA of the CDR3 is TGTGCCAGCAGAAAGGGTGGAGCAGATACGCAGTATTTT.

The chain couples TRBV7-3 to TRBJ1-1; 7 bases match TRBD1. The V and J ends lost 3 bases and 7 bases, in that order; junction bases with no gene match: 5. Germline values: CDR1 SGHTA, CDR2 FQGTGA. The CDR3 has 13 residues. CDR3 bases: TGTGCCAGCAGCTTGCAGCAGGGGGTTGAAGCTTTCTTT. Its protein is CASSLQQGVEAFF.

This clonotype was counted between two and nine times. The rearrangement uses TRBV21-1 and TRBJ2-7; no DNA check was done on the table's D call, TRBD1. TRBV21-1 is a pseudogene segment. This CDR3 is 17 amino acids long. The CDR3 DNA is TGTGCCAGCAGCAAAGCGGCTAGGGAGCGTAGCCCCTACGAGCAGTACTTC. Residues: CASSKAARERSPYEQYF.

There are a few counts of this clonotype. The V gene is TRBV15, the J gene TRBJ1-6; weak D call: TRBD1 (5 bases). The CDR3 has 14 residues. V lost 2 bases to trimming and J lost 7 bases, with 9 bases between them. Looked up from germline, CDR1 is LNHNV and CDR2 is YYDKDF (reference sequence). CDR3 amino acids: CATSRTTENSPLHF. The CDR3 nucleotides read TGTGCCACCAGCAGAACGACAGAAAATTCACCCCTCCACTTT.